These T cell receptor beta chains were read from a single sample in a study of CD8 T cells in ankylosing spondylitis. TCRdb independently ran MiXCR on the 5' RACE reads; one entry per CDR3 protein. The sample shows more than 250,000 distinct CDR3 sequences, roughly 8% of them seen only once. Sequencing was performed on blood, either unsorted or a sorted T cell fraction (not recorded which). The source of these receptors is a male donor with ankylosing spondylitis. The CDR3 runs from the conserved cysteine through the conserved F or W. Fields, in order: J gene, V gene, clone size, D gene, CDR3 DNA, CDR3 protein. D genes are given only for firm matches. Not every row has a clone size; where given, it reads once, few, many or a size class.

j_call: TRBJ2-7
v_call: TRBV6-1
clone_size: few
d_call: TRBD2
cdr3_nt: TGTGCCAGCAGTCCGCTAGGACTAGCGGGATCCTACGAGCAGTACTTC
cdr3_aa: CASSPLGLAGSYEQYF

j_call: TRBJ1-5
v_call: TRBV4-1
clone_size: few
d_call: -
cdr3_nt: TGCGCCAGCAGCCAAGAGGATTGGAAGAAAAATCAGCCCCAGCATTTT
cdr3_aa: CASSQEDWKKNQPQHF

j_call: TRBJ1-3
v_call: TRBV12-3/TRBV12-4
clone_size: many
d_call: -
cdr3_nt: TGTGCCAGCAGTTTATTGGGGGCGAGCTCTGGAAACACCATATATTTT
cdr3_aa: CASSLLGASSGNTIYF

j_call: TRBJ2-7
v_call: TRBV20-1
clone_size: few
d_call: -
cdr3_nt: TGCAGTGCTAGACCCCAAAGCGGATTCTCCTACGAGCAGTACTTC
cdr3_aa: CSARPQSGFSYEQYF

j_call: TRBJ1-2
v_call: TRBV29-1
clone_size: many
d_call: TRBD1
cdr3_nt: TGCAGCGTTGAAGAGAGGGGGCCTACCTATGGCTACACCTTC
cdr3_aa: CSVEERGPTYGYTF

j_call: TRBJ1-3
v_call: TRBV6-5
clone_size: few
d_call: -
cdr3_nt: TGTGCCAGCAGTTACTCGAGGGACATGGTTGTAAACACCATATATTTT
cdr3_aa: CASSYSRDMVVNTIYF

j_call: TRBJ2-3
v_call: TRBV4-2
clone_size: many
d_call: -
cdr3_nt: TGTGCCAGCAGCCAATTTTTTGCGAGCGGAAGCACAGATACGCAGTATTTT
cdr3_aa: CASSQFFASGSTDTQYF

j_call: TRBJ2-1
v_call: TRBV4-2
clone_size: few
d_call: TRBD2
cdr3_nt: TGTGCCAGCAGCCAATCGGGGGGAGGGCTCTACAATGAGCAGTTCTTC
cdr3_aa: CASSQSGGGLYNEQFF

j_call: TRBJ2-1
v_call: TRBV24-1
clone_size: many
d_call: TRBD1
cdr3_nt: TGTGCCACCAGTGATACCCGGGACAGGGTTCGCGAGCAGTTCTTC
cdr3_aa: CATSDTRDRVREQFF

j_call: TRBJ2-1
v_call: TRBV10-3
clone_size: many
d_call: -
cdr3_nt: TGTGCCATCAGCCGACTGGATTACAACAATGAGCAGTTCTTC
cdr3_aa: CAISRLDYNNEQFF

j_call: TRBJ1-1
v_call: TRBV11-2
clone_size: few
d_call: -
cdr3_nt: TGTGCCAGCAGCTTAAAGGGGCTAACCACTGAAGCTTTCTTT
cdr3_aa: CASSLKGLTTEAFF

j_call: TRBJ2-1
v_call: TRBV5-1
clone_size: many
d_call: TRBD2
cdr3_nt: TGCGCCAGCAGCCCTGGACTAGCGGGAGAGCAGGAGCAGTTCTTC
cdr3_aa: CASSPGLAGEQEQFF

j_call: TRBJ2-4
v_call: TRBV5-1
clone_size: -
d_call: -
cdr3_nt: TGCGCCAGCAGCTTGAATGGGCCAAAAAACATTCAGTACTTC
cdr3_aa: CASSLNGPKNIQYF

j_call: TRBJ2-7
v_call: TRBV28
clone_size: -
d_call: -
cdr3_nt: TGTGCCAGCCTGGACGTCTCCTACGAGCAGTACTTC
cdr3_aa: CASLDVSYEQYF

j_call: TRBJ2-1
v_call: TRBV12-3/TRBV12-4
clone_size: many
d_call: TRBD2
cdr3_nt: TGTGCCAGCAGCCCGGGACTAGCGGATTACAATGAGCAGTTCTTC
cdr3_aa: CASSPGLADYNEQFF

j_call: TRBJ2-7
v_call: TRBV7-9
clone_size: few
d_call: TRBD1
cdr3_nt: TGTGCCAGCAGCTATAACCGGGACAGGGGTTCCTACGAGCAGTACTTC
cdr3_aa: CASSYNRDRGSYEQYF

j_call: TRBJ1-6
v_call: TRBV3-1
clone_size: -
d_call: -
cdr3_nt: TGTGCCAGCAGCCAACGGCAGGGCCAGAATTCACCCCTCCACTTT
cdr3_aa: CASSQRQGQNSPLHF

j_call: TRBJ1-5
v_call: TRBV14
clone_size: -
d_call: -
cdr3_nt: TGTGCCAGCAGCCAAAACGGGGATCAGCCCCAGCATTTT
cdr3_aa: CASSQNGDQPQHF

j_call: TRBJ2-1
v_call: TRBV18
clone_size: -
d_call: -
cdr3_nt: TGTGCCAGCTCACCGAAATGGGGGAATGAGCAGTTCTTC
cdr3_aa: CASSPKWGNEQFF

j_call: TRBJ2-7
v_call: TRBV7-9
clone_size: few
d_call: -
cdr3_nt: TGTGCCAGCAGCATTAGTTTCTACGAGCAGTACTTC
cdr3_aa: CASSISFYEQYF

j_call: TRBJ1-2
v_call: TRBV5-6
clone_size: -
d_call: TRBD1
cdr3_nt: TGTGCCAGCAGCTCGGACAGGCTCTATGGCTACACCTTC
cdr3_aa: CASSSDRLYGYTF

j_call: TRBJ1-5
v_call: TRBV20-1
clone_size: -
d_call: -
cdr3_nt: TGCAGTGCTAGAGATCCCGGGTATAGCAATCAGCCCCAGCATTTT
cdr3_aa: CSARDPGYSNQPQHF

j_call: TRBJ1-2
v_call: TRBV6-1
clone_size: -
d_call: TRBD1
cdr3_nt: TGTGCCAGCAGCGACAGGGGGCTAGGTGGCTACACCTTC
cdr3_aa: CASSDRGLGGYTF

j_call: TRBJ2-1
v_call: TRBV6-1
clone_size: many
d_call: TRBD2
cdr3_nt: TGTGCCAGCAGACAAGCGGGGAGCTACAATGAGCAGTTCTTC
cdr3_aa: CASRQAGSYNEQFF

j_call: TRBJ1-4
v_call: TRBV10-3
clone_size: few
d_call: -
cdr3_nt: TGTGCCATCAGTGGCGGGACATACACAAATGAAAAACTGTTTTTT
cdr3_aa: CAISGGTYTNEKLFF

j_call: TRBJ1-1
v_call: TRBV5-5
clone_size: -
d_call: -
cdr3_nt: TGTGCCAGCATCCATCCGGGACGATACACTGAAGCTTTCTTT
cdr3_aa: CASIHPGRYTEAFF

j_call: TRBJ2-7
v_call: TRBV6-2/TRBV6-3
clone_size: few
d_call: -
cdr3_nt: TGTGGCACTGGAGAAGGAAGGGCCTACGAGCAGTACTTC
cdr3_aa: CGTGEGRAYEQYF

j_call: TRBJ1-4
v_call: TRBV27
clone_size: -
d_call: TRBD1
cdr3_nt: TGTGCCAGCAGTTTGAGTATCCGGGACAGGGGACGAGGGGCTAATGAAAAACTGTTTTTT
cdr3_aa: CASSLSIRDRGRGANEKLFF

j_call: TRBJ2-7
v_call: TRBV29-1
clone_size: few
d_call: -
cdr3_nt: TGCAGCGTTGTGCCCCAGGGGTCCCACGGCTACGAGCAGTACTTC
cdr3_aa: CSVVPQGSHGYEQYF

j_call: TRBJ2-1
v_call: TRBV5-4
clone_size: -
d_call: TRBD2
cdr3_nt: TGTGCCAGCAGCTTGGCTTTATTTCGGTTAGCGGGGACTTCCTACAATGAGCAGTTCTTC
cdr3_aa: CASSLALFRLAGTSYNEQFF

j_call: TRBJ2-7
v_call: TRBV5-1
clone_size: -
d_call: -
cdr3_nt: TGCGCCAGCAGCTTTCTTTCCGGAAACATGGGCCCCTACGAGCAGTACTTC
cdr3_aa: CASSFLSGNMGPYEQYF

j_call: TRBJ1-4
v_call: TRBV7-8
clone_size: -
d_call: TRBD1
cdr3_nt: TGTGCCAGCAGCACCCCGGGACAGGGATCAACTAATGAAAAACTGTTTTTT
cdr3_aa: CASSTPGQGSTNEKLFF

j_call: TRBJ2-6
v_call: TRBV28
clone_size: -
d_call: -
cdr3_nt: TGTGCCAGCAGTGAGATAAGGTCTGGGGCCAACGTCCTGACTTTC
cdr3_aa: CASSEIRSGANVLTF

j_call: TRBJ1-5
v_call: TRBV10-3
clone_size: many
d_call: -
cdr3_nt: TGTGCCATCAGTGAGGGGGGCTTCAATCAGCCCCAGCATTTT
cdr3_aa: CAISEGGFNQPQHF

j_call: TRBJ2-3
v_call: TRBV4-2
clone_size: many
d_call: TRBD1
cdr3_nt: TGTGCCAGCAGCATCGGGACAGGGGGTGACATACTCAGCACAGATACGCAGTATTTT
cdr3_aa: CASSIGTGGDILSTDTQYF

j_call: TRBJ2-7
v_call: TRBV20-1
clone_size: few
d_call: -
cdr3_nt: TGCAGTGCTAGTACAGGGAGCGAGCAGTACTTC
cdr3_aa: CSASTGSEQYF

j_call: TRBJ2-3
v_call: TRBV6-5
clone_size: few
d_call: TRBD1
cdr3_nt: TGTGCCAGCAGTTACAGACAGGGTGGAAGCACAGATACGCAGTATTTT
cdr3_aa: CASSYRQGGSTDTQYF

j_call: TRBJ2-2
v_call: TRBV11-3
clone_size: -
d_call: -
cdr3_nt: TGTGCCAGCAGCCGAGGGGAGCGGAACGGGGAGCTGTTTTTT
cdr3_aa: CASSRGERNGELFF

j_call: TRBJ2-7
v_call: TRBV10-3
clone_size: few
d_call: -
cdr3_nt: TGTGCCATCAGTACCGTCTCCTACGAGCAGTACTTC
cdr3_aa: CAISTVSYEQYF